This entry lists 29 T cell receptor beta chains sequenced from one sample in a study of blood T cell repertoires in COVID-19. Sequenced by immunoSEQ multiplex PCR; TCRdb stores in-frame clones only, minus some. The sample includes a few hundred thousand clones, 85% to 90% of them seen just once. The material sequenced was peripheral blood. The receptors derive from a middle-aged woman with COVID-19, enrolled during active disease.

The chain has TRBV5-1 and TRBJ2-5; D is ambiguous. The CDR3 loop spans 14 amino acids. CDR1 is SGHRS and CDR2 is YFSETQ in the germline V gene. The V end was cut by 0 bases, the J end by 3 bases, with 9 bases between. The CDR3 loop is CASSLGHKEETQYF. The CDR3 coding sequence is TGCGCCAGCAGCTTGGGGCACAAAGAAGAGACCCAGTACTTC.

This clone was seen only once. Other nucleotide sequences in the sample specify the same CDR3. This chain uses TRBV2 with TRBJ1-2; tentatively, D is TRBD1 (6 bases). Germline V gene sequence: CDR1 SNHLY, CDR2 FYNNEI. Trimming took off 1 base at V and 5 bases at J, with 8 bases between the two ends. The CDR3 covers 13 residues. The CDR3 nucleotides read TGTGCCAGCAGTGAAGGGACAGCTTATGGCTACACCTTC. Protein product: CASSEGTAYGYTF.

The DNA of the CDR3 is TGTGCCATCAGGGACTGGGAGGGCCTGCTCGGAAACACCATATATTTT. Protein: CAIRDWEGLLGNTIYF. The chain couples TRBV10-3 to TRBJ1-3; D not certain. V lost 6 bases to trimming and J lost 4 bases, with 19 bases between them. The CDR3 contains 16 residues. The germline CDR1 and CDR2 sequences are ENHRY and SYGVKD.

The J gene is TRBJ2-1, the V gene TRBV5-1; D is perhaps TRBD2 (6 bases). The CDR3 is made up of 14 amino acids. V lost 4 bases to trimming and J lost 5 bases, with 13 bases between them. The germline gives CDR1 SGHRS, CDR2 YFSETQ. The CDR3 DNA follows: TGCGCCAGCAGCACTCAGGGACTTCACAATGAGCAGTTCTTC. Its translation is CASSTQGLHNEQFF.

J is TRBJ2-1 and V is TRBV6-6; 13 nucleotides match TRBD2. The CDR3 totals 18 residues. V gave up 5 bases and J gave up 8 bases; unmatched junction bases: 15. Germline V lookup: CDR1 MNHNY, CDR2 SVGAGI (reference sequence). DNA of the CDR3: TGTGCCAGCAGTCCGCCGCGACTAGCGGGGGGTCGCGGCTATGAGCAGTTCTTC. Protein product: CASSPPRLAGGRGYEQFF.

V is TRBV7-8 and J is TRBJ1-4, with TRBD1 matching over 9 bases. Unmatched junction bases numbered 5, after V lost 1 base and J lost 8 bases. Germline assignment: CDR1 SGHVS and CDR2 FQNEAQ. The CDR3 spans 15 residues. The CDR3 sequence is CASSLERTGVEKLFF. DNA of the CDR3: TGTGCCAGCAGCTTAGAGAGGACAGGGGTAGAAAAACTGTTTTTT.

This sequence joins TRBV5-1 and TRBJ2-3; tentatively, D is TRBD1 (5 bases). The CDR3 is 14 residues long. V lost 4 bases to trimming and J lost 4 bases, with 13 bases between them. In germline, CDR1 is SGHRS, CDR2 YFSETQ. CDR3 amino acids: CASSGTKGADTQYF. The CDR3 nucleotides read TGCGCCAGCAGCGGAACTAAAGGGGCAGATACGCAGTATTTT.

This clone occurred once. The CDR3 DNA reads TGTGCCAGCAGCCAATATCTGTTAGATTCCTATAATTCACCCCTCCACTTT. Its translation: CASSQYLLDSYNSPLHF. The chain carries TRBV3-1 (or the pseudogene TRBV3-2) and TRBJ1-6; D gene unclear. The germline V and J ends were trimmed by 2 bases and 1 base, with 12 bases remaining between them. The CDR3 contains 17 residues. Per germline, CDR1 LGHDT and CDR2 YNNKEL (reference sequence).

The rearrangement links TRBV15 to TRBJ2-7; the match to TRBD2 covers 7 bases. Germline CDR1 reads LNHNV; CDR2 reads YYDKDF (reference sequence). The CDR3 has 16 residues. Trimming cost V 3 bases and J 6 bases; bases outside gene matches: 14. This CDR3 is CATSRGAGKAIGEQYF. CDR3 in DNA: TGTGCCACCAGCAGGGGAGCGGGAAAGGCTATAGGCGAGCAGTACTTC.

This chain joins TRBV28 and TRBJ2-7; 9 bases match TRBD2. This CDR3 has 16 residues. CDR1 is MDHEN, CDR2 SYDVKM, per germline. V was pared by 2 bases and J by 2 bases, with 7 bases of the junction left unmatched. CDR3 sequence: CASSLKASGVPYEQYF. CDR3 nucleotide sequence: TGTGCCAGCAGTTTAAAGGCTAGCGGGGTACCCTACGAGCAGTACTTC.

The chain has TRBV5-1 and TRBJ1-1; 7 bases match TRBD1. This CDR3 contains 16 residues. The trim removed 1 base at V and 0 bases at J, leaving 6 bases unmatched. The germline V gene has CDR1 SGHRS and CDR2 YFSETQ. CDR3 coding DNA: TGCGCCAGCAGCTTGATCCCGGGACAGCTGAACACTGAAGCTTTCTTT. This gives the protein CASSLIPGQLNTEAFF.

The chain uses TRBV28 and TRBJ1-1; D is ambiguous. The CDR3 sequence is 13 residues long. CDR1 MDHEN and CDR2 SYDVKM come from the germline V gene. Deletions cut 2 bases from V and 7 bases from J, with 11 bases between. The CDR3 loop is CASSLSVGGEAFF. CDR3 coding DNA: TGTGCCAGCAGTTTAAGCGTGGGAGGTGAAGCTTTCTTT.

The genes are TRBV6-5 and TRBJ1-1; 11 bases map to TRBD1. The CDR3 has 15 amino acids. CDR1 is MNHEY and CDR2 is SVGAGI in the germline V gene. The trim removed 0 bases at V and 7 bases at J, leaving 4 bases unmatched. Here the CDR3 reads CASSYSGTGGVEAFF. CDR3 coding DNA: TGTGCCAGCAGTTACTCCGGGACAGGGGGGGTTGAAGCTTTCTTT.

The chain combines TRBV28 with TRBJ1-5, with TRBD1 identical over 10 bases. Germline V gives CDR1 MDHEN, CDR2 SYDVKM. V lost 1 base to trimming and J lost 4 bases; unmatched junction nucleotides: 1. The CDR3 runs to 15 residues. The CDR3 coding sequence is TGTGCCAGCAGTTTATTGGGACAGGGGAATCAGCCCCAGCATTTT. Translating gives CASSLLGQGNQPQHF.

The chain recombines TRBV9 with TRBJ1-3; D remains unclear. Germline V CDR1 and CDR2: SGDLS, YYNGEE. Trimming stripped 4 bases from V and 0 bases from J, with 17 bases between. The CDR3 loop spans 17 amino acids. The CDR3 sequence is CASSPTQVLFSGNTIYF. The CDR3 DNA reads as TGTGCCAGCAGCCCTACGCAGGTGCTCTTCTCTGGAAACACCATATATTTT.

This clone was counted a few times. The genes are TRBV7-2 and TRBJ2-3, with 12 positions matching TRBD1. Unmatched junction bases numbered 3, after V lost 0 bases and J lost 5 bases. The CDR3 totals 16 residues. Germline V CDR1 and CDR2: SGHTA, FQGNSA. The CDR3 spells CASSLAGQGAGDTQYF. The CDR3 DNA is TGTGCCAGCAGCTTAGCGGGACAGGGGGCAGGAGATACGCAGTATTTT.

The chain has TRBV28 and TRBJ1-5, with TRBD1 matching over 8 bases. In germline, CDR1 is MDHEN, CDR2 SYDVKM. The CDR3 covers 16 residues. J was trimmed by 0 bases and V by 6 bases; bases with no gene match: 7. CDR3 coding DNA: TGTGCCAGCAGCCCGACAGGGGACCATAGCAATCAGCCCCAGCATTTT. This codes for CASSPTGDHSNQPQHF.

The rearrangement joins TRBV5-4 to TRBJ1-1, with 7 bases aligning to TRBD1. This CDR3 spans 15 amino acids. Germline CDR1 reads SGHNT; CDR2 reads YYREEE (reference sequence). V dropped 4 bases and J dropped 1; count of bases not matched to a gene: 7. For the CDR3, the DNA is TGTGCCAGCAGCACTTCCGACAGGGCGAACACTGAAGCTTTCTTT. Its translation: CASSTSDRANTEAFF.

This clone occurred a few times. The chain couples TRBV2 to TRBJ2-5; 9 bases are shared with TRBD2. There are 14 residues in the CDR3. Per the germline V gene, CDR1 is SNHLY and CDR2 is FYNNEI. V lost 11 bases to trimming and J lost 4 bases; unmatched junction nucleotides: 11. CDR3 residues: CAGTSGGIGETQYF. CDR3 DNA sequence: TGTGCCGGGACGAGCGGGGGGATCGGAGAGACCCAGTACTTC.

The genes are TRBV27 and TRBJ2-1; 9 bases are a match to TRBD2. The germline gives CDR1 MNHEY, CDR2 SMNVEV (reference sequence). This CDR3 comprises 18 residues. Losses at the gene ends were 3 bases for V and 7 bases for J; bases not matched to a gene: 16. The chain's CDR3 is CASSLSRTGGRALNEQFF. The DNA for the CDR3 is TGTGCCAGCAGTTTGTCCCGGACAGGCGGGAGGGCCTTGAATGAGCAGTTCTTC.

This chain joins TRBV27 and TRBJ2-3; 10 nucleotides align to TRBD2. J gave up 3 bases and V 5 bases, and 11 bases lay outside the gene matches. Germline assignment: CDR1 MNHEY and CDR2 SMNVEV (reference sequence). This CDR3 region has 17 residues. The CDR3 DNA reads as TGTGCCAGCAGTCCCTATCGGACTAGCGGCCGGACAGATACGCAGTATTTT. It yields the protein CASSPYRTSGRTDTQYF.

V is TRBV5-1 and J is TRBJ2-2, with D hard to call. The CDR3 spans 15 residues. The V end was cut by 2 bases, the J end by 4 bases, with 12 bases between. CDR1 is SGHRS, CDR2 YFSETQ, per germline. The DNA of the CDR3 is TGCGCCAGCAGCTTAACGAGAACTTTCACCGGGGAGCTGTTTTTT. It encodes CASSLTRTFTGELFF.

The genes are TRBV5-5 and TRBJ1-3, with unresolved D. The V and J ends lost 0 bases and 9 bases respectively, with 13 bases between them. This CDR3 has 14 residues. From germline, CDR1 is SGHKS and CDR2 YYEKEE (reference sequence). The CDR3 reads CASSLDPLVGTIYF. CDR3 bases: TGTGCCAGCAGCTTGGATCCGTTGGTCGGCACCATATATTTT.

A note on this clone: This sample also contains other DNA sequences that code for the same CDR3. V is TRBV30 and J is TRBJ1-3; weak D call: TRBD1 (5 bases). The CDR3 length is 14 residues. Trimming removed 0 bases at V and 2 bases at J, with 8 bases between. Germline CDR1 and CDR2: GTSNPN and SVGIG (reference sequence). CDR3 sequence: CAWSVTGAGNTIYF. CDR3 DNA sequence: TGTGCCTGGAGTGTAACAGGAGCTGGAAACACCATATATTTT.

This clone has at least ten counts. The rearrangement joins TRBV4-3 to TRBJ2-7; TRBD2 aligns across 8 bases. The CDR3 runs to 17 residues. Germline CDR1 reads LGHNA; CDR2 reads YSLEER. The V gene end was trimmed by 3 bases and the J gene end by 0 bases; junction bases not matched to a gene: 10. The CDR3 nucleotides are TGCGCCAGCAGCCACCGAATAGCGGGAATGGTCTCCTACGAGCAGTACTTC. Translating it yields CASSHRIAGMVSYEQYF.

The chain is built from TRBV6-6 and TRBJ1-2; 8 bases are a match to TRBD1. V lost 4 bases and J lost 8; bases outside the gene matches: 6. The CDR3 loop spans 13 amino acids. Germline values: CDR1 MNHNY, CDR2 SVGAGI (reference sequence). The CDR3 spells CASSWVTGEGYTF. CDR3 coding DNA: TGTGCCAGCAGTTGGGTGACAGGGGAAGGCTACACCTTC.

CDR3 nucleotides: TGTGCCAGCATGCCAAGGGGGCGCACTGAAGCTTTCTTT. Translating gives CASMPRGRTEAFF. This sequence joins TRBV6-5 and TRBJ1-1, with 7 bases matching TRBD1. J gave up 4 bases and V 7 bases, and 6 bases lay outside the gene matches. CDR1 and CDR2 from the germline V gene are MNHEY and SVGAGI. This CDR3 comprises 13 residues.

The rearrangement links TRBV2 to TRBJ2-3; 9 bases are shared with TRBD1. V lost 6 bases to trimming and J lost 0 bases; unmatched junction nucleotides: 10. The germline V gene encodes CDR1 SNHLY and CDR2 FYNNEI. CDR3 length: 17 amino acids. The CDR3 DNA sequence: TGTGCCAGCAGGACAGGGGGTAGTTCCTTCAGCACAGATACGCAGTATTTT. Protein: CASRTGGSSFSTDTQYF. The whole variable domain, remainder taken from reference TRBV2 and TRBJ2-3, is EPEVTQTPSHQVTQMGQEVILRCVPISNHLYFYWYRQILGQKVEFLVSFYNNEISEKSEIFDDQFSVERPDGSNFTLKIRSTKLEDSAMYFCASRTGGSSFSTDTQYFGPGTRLTVL.

This sequence joins TRBV5-5 and TRBJ1-2, with 12 positions matching TRBD1. Germline CDR1 and CDR2: SGHKS and YYEKEE (reference sequence). This CDR3 spans 16 amino acids. V lost 3 bases to trimming and J lost 2 bases; unmatched junction nucleotides: 5. The CDR3: CASSWGQGAVNYGYTF. The CDR3, as DNA: TGTGCCAGCAGCTGGGGACAGGGGGCGGTGAACTATGGCTACACCTTC. Full variable domain (outside the CDR3, taken from reference TRBV5-5 and TRBJ1-2): DAGVTQSPTHLIKTRGQQVTLRCSPISGHKSVSWYQQVLGQGPQFIFQYYEKEERGRGNFPDRFSARQFPNYSSELNVNALLLGDSALYLCASSWGQGAVNYGYTFGSGTRLTVV.